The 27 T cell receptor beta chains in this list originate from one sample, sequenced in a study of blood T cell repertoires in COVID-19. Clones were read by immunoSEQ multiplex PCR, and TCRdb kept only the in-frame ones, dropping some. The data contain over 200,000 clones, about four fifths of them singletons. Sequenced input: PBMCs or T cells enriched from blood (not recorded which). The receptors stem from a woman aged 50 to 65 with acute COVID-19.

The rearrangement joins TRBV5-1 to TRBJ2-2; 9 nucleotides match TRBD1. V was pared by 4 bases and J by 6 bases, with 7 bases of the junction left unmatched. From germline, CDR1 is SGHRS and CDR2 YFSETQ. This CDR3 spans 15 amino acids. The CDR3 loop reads CASSPDRGVAGELFF. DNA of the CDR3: TGCGCCAGCAGCCCGGACAGGGGTGTCGCCGGGGAGCTGTTTTTT. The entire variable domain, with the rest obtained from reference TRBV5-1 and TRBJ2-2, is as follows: KAGVTQTPRYLIKTRGQQVTLSCSPISGHRSVSWYQQTPGQGLQFLFEYFSETQRNKGNFPGRFSGRQFSNSRSEMNVSTLELGDSALYLCASSPDRGVAGELFFGEGSRLTVL.

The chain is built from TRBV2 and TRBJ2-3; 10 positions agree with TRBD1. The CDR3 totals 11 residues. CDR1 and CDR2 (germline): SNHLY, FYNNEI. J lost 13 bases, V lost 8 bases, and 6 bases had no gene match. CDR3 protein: CASGTGVEEYF. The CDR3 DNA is TGTGCCAGCGGGACAGGGGTGGAGGAGTATTTT. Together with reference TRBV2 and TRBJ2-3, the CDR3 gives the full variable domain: EPEVTQTPSHQVTQMGQEVILRCVPISNHLYFYWYRQILGQKVEFLVSFYNNEISEKSEIFDDQFSVERPDGSNFTLKIRSTKLEDSAMYFCASGTGVEEYFGPGTRLTVL.

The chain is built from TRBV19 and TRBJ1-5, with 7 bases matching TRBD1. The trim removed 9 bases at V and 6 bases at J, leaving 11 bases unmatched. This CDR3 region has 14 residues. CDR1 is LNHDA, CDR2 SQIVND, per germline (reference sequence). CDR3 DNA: TGTGCCAGAGGGTACAGGGGATCCGGTCAGCCCCAGCATTTT. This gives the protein CARGYRGSGQPQHF.

As DNA, the CDR3 is TGTGCCAGCAGATTAGACAGGGTGGGTGGCTACACCTTC. It encodes CASRLDRVGGYTF. The chain recombines TRBV28 with TRBJ1-2; 7 bases are shared with TRBD1. The CDR3 has 13 residues. V trimming: 6 bases; J trimming: 7 bases; junction bases outside the gene matches: 8. Germline lookup yields CDR1 MDHEN and CDR2 SYDVKM.

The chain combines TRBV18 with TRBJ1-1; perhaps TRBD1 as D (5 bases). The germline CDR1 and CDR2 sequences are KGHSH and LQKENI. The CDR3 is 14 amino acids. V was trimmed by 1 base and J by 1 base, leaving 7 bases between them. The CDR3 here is CASSPLGRNTEAFF. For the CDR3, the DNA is TGTGCCAGCTCACCACTGGGGCGGAACACTGAAGCTTTCTTT.

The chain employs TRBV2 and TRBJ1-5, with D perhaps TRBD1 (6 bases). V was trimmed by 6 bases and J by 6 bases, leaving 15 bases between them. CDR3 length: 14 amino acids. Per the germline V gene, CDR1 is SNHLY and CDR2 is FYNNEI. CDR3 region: CASRGTGNIQPQHF. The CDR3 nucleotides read TGTGCCAGCAGGGGAACAGGGAATATTCAGCCCCAGCATTTT.

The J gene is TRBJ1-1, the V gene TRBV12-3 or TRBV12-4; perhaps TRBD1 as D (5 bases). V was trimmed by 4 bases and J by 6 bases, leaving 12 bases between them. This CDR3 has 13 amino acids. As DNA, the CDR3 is TGTGCCAGCAGTTATCAGGGTTGGCCTGAAGCTTTCTTT. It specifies CASSYQGWPEAFF.

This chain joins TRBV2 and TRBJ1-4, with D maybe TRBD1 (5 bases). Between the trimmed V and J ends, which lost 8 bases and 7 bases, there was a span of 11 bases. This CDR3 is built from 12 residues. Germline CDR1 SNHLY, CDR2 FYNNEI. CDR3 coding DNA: TGTGCCAGCGGGCGGGGCGGTGAAAAACTGTTTTTT. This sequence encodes CASGRGGEKLFF. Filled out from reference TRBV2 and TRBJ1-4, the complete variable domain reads EPEVTQTPSHQVTQMGQEVILRCVPISNHLYFYWYRQILGQKVEFLVSFYNNEISEKSEIFDDQFSVERPDGSNFTLKIRSTKLEDSAMYFCASGRGGEKLFFGSGTQLSVL.

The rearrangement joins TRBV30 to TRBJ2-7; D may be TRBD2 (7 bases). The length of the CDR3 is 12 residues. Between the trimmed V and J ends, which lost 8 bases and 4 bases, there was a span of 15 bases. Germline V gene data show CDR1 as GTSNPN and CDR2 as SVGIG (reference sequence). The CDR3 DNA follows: TGTGCCGCGACTAGGGGGGGATACGAGCAGTACTTC. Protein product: CAATRGGYEQYF.

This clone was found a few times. CDR3 amino acids: CASSLAANTEAFF. The CDR3, as DNA: TGTGCCAGCAGCTTAGCGGCCAACACTGAAGCTTTCTTT. The chain links TRBV7-6 to TRBJ1-1; D gene ambiguous. The CDR3 sequence is 13 residues long. Germline V CDR1 and CDR2: SGHVS, FNYEAQ. The germline V and J ends were trimmed by 0 bases and 2 bases, with 4 bases remaining between them.

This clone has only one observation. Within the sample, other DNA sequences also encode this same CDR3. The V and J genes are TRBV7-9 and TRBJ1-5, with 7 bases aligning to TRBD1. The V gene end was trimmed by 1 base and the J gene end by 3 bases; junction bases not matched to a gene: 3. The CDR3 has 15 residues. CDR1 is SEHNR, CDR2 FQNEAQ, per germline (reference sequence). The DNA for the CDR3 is TGTGCCAGCAGCTTAGAAGGGGGCTCCAATCAGCCCCAGCATTTT. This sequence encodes CASSLEGGSNQPQHF.

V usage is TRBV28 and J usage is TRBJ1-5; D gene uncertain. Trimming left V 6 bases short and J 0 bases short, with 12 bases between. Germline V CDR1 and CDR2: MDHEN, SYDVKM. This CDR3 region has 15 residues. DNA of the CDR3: TGTGCCAGCAGCCCACAGATCTATAGCAATCAGCCCCAGCATTTT. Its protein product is CASSPQIYSNQPQHF.

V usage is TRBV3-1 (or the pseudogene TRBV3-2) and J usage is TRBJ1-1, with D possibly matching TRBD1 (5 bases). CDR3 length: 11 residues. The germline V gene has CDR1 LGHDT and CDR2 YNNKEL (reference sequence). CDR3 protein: CFREGNTEAFF. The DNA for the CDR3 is TGTTTCAGGGAGGGAAACACTGAAGCTTTCTTT.

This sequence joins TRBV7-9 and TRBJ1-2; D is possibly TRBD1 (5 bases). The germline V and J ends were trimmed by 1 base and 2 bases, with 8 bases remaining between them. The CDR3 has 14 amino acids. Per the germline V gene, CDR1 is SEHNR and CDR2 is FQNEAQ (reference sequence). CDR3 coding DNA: TGTGCCAGCAGCTTAGACCCAGGGAACTATGGCTACACCTTC. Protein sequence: CASSLDPGNYGYTF.

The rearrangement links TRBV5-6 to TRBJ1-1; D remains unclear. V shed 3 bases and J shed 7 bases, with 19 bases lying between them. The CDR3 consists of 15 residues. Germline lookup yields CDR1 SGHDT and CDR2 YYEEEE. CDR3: CASSYGLSFGNEAFF. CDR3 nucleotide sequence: TGTGCCAGCAGCTACGGACTTTCTTTCGGGAATGAAGCTTTCTTT. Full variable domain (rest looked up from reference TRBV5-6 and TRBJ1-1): DAGVTQSPTHLIKTRGQQVTLRCSPKSGHDTVSWYQQALGQGPQFIFQYYEEEERQRGNFPDRFSGHQFPNYSSELNVNALLLGDSALYLCASSYGLSFGNEAFFGQGTRLTVV.

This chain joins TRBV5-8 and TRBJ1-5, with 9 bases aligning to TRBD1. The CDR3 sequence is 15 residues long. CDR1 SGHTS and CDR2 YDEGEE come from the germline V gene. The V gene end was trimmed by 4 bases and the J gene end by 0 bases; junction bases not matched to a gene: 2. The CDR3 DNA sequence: TGTGCCAGCAGCAGGACAGGGGTTAGCAATCAGCCCCAGCATTTT. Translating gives CASSRTGVSNQPQHF.

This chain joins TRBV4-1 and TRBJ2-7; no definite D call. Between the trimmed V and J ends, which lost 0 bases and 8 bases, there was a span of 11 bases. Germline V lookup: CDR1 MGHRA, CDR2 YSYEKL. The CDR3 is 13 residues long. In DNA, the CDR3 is TGCGCCAGCAGCCAAGACGAGGAAACGCAGCAGTACTTC. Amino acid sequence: CASSQDEETQQYF.

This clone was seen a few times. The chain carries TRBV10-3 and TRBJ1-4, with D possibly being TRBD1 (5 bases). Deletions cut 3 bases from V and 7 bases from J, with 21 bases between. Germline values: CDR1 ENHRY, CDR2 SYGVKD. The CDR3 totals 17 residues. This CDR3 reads CAISESGSAWSGEKLFF. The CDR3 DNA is TGTGCCATCAGTGAATCAGGGTCGGCATGGTCGGGTGAAAAACTGTTTTTT.

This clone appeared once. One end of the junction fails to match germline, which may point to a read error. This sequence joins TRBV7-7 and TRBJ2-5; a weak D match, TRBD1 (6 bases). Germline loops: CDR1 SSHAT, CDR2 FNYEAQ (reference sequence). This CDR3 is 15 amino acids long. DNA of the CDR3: TGTGCTAGCAGCTTAGATCAGGGGCTGCGAGAGACCCAGTACTTC. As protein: CASSLDQGLRETQYF.

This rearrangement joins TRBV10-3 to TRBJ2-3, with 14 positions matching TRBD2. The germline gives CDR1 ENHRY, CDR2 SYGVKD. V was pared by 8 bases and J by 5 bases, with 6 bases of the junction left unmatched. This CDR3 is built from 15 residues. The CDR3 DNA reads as TGTGCCATCCGGACTAGCGGGGGGCCCCAAGATACGCAGTATTTT. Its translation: CAIRTSGGPQDTQYF.

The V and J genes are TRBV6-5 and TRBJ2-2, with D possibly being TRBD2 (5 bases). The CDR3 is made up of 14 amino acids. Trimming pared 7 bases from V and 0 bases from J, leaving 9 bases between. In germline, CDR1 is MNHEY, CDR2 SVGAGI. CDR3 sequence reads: CASMRVTNTGELFF. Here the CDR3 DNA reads TGTGCCAGCATGAGGGTGACGAACACCGGGGAGCTGTTTTTT.

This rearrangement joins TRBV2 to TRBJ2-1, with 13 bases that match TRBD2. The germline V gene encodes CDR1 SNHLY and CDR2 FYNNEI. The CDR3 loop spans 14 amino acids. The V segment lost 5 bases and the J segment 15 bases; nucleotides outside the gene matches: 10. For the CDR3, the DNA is TGTGCCAGCAGTACTGGACTAGCGGGAGTTCAGCCGTTCTTC. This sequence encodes CASSTGLAGVQPFF.

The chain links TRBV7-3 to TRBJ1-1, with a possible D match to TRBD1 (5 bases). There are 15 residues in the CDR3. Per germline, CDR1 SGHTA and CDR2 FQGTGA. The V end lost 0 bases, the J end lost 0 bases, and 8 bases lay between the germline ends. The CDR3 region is CASSLTADMNTEAFF. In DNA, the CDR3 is TGTGCCAGCAGCTTAACGGCGGACATGAACACTGAAGCTTTCTTT. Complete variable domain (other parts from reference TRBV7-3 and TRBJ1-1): GAGVSQTPSNKVTEKGKYVELRCDPISGHTALYWYRQSLGQGPEFLIYFQGTGAADDSGLPNDRFFAVRPEGSVSTLKIQRTERGDSAVYLCASSLTADMNTEAFFGQGTRLTVV.

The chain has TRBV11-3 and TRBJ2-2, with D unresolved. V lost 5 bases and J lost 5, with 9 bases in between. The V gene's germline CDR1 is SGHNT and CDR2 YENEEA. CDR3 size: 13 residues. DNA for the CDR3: TGTGCCAGCAGCGCTAGGCAGACCGGGGAGCTGTTTTTT. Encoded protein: CASSARQTGELFF.

The DNA of the CDR3 is TGTGCCAGCTCGACTGGGGCGTTTGAGGAGACCCAGTACTTC. Amino acid sequence: CASSTGAFEETQYF. The V and J genes are TRBV6-5 and TRBJ2-5; a weak D match, TRBD1 (5 bases). V was trimmed by 8 bases and J by 5 bases, leaving 18 bases between them. The CDR3 sequence is 14 residues long. Germline V gene lookup returns CDR1 MNHEY and CDR2 SVGAGI.

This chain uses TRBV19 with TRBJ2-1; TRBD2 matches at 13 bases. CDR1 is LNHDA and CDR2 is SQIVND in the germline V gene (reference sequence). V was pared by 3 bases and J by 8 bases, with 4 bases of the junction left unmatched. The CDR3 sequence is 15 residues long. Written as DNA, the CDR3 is TGTGCCAGTAGTATCGGACTAGCGGGAGTAGATGAGCAGTTCTTC. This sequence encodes CASSIGLAGVDEQFF.

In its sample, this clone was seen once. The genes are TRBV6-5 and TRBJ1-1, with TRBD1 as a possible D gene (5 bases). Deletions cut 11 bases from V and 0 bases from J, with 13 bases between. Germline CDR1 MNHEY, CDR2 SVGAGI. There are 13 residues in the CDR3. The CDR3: CAGAGQVNTEAFF. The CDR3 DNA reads TGTGCCGGAGCCGGACAAGTGAACACTGAAGCTTTCTTT.